Each of the 29 T cell receptor beta chains below was sequenced from the same sample in a study of T cells in women clearing cervical HPV infection. Repertoires were generated with immunoSEQ multiplex PCR, while TCRdb's copy carries only in-frame clones and drops some. The listing contains about 20,000 clones. Sequenced: blood buffy coat. Receptor source: a woman aged 18-69 years with a cervical HPV16 infection that either progressed to CIN3+ or cleared (not recorded which).

Of note for this clone: Read coverage stops 3 residues before the CDR3 terminus; the germline J gene supplies the remainder. This sequence joins TRBV7-9 and TRBJ2-7; D may be TRBD2 (7 bases). The germline CDR1 and CDR2 sequences are SEHNR and FQNEAQ (reference sequence). CDR3 size: 14 residues. Trimming cost V 3 bases and J 3 bases, with 12 bases left between them. The CDR3 spells CASSFGGRSYEQYF. The CDR3 DNA, read in part, is TGTGCCAGCAGCTTCGGGGGGCGCAGCTACGAG.

To note about this clone: From the germline J gene comes the end of the CDR3, since the read stops 3 residues before it. The V call is TRBV6-4, the J call TRBJ2-3, with 8 bases fitting TRBD2. J lost 1 base, V lost 2 bases, and 5 bases had no gene match. Germline CDR1 MRHNA, CDR2 SNTAGT. The CDR3 spans 16 residues. CDR3: CASSDASGGGTDTQYF. CDR3 DNA (partial): TGTGCCAGCAGTGACGCCAGCGGGGGTGGCACAGATACG.

In the case of this clone: The missing CDR3 end, 3 residues past where the read stops, is filled in from the germline J gene. The rearrangement uses TRBV19 and TRBJ1-4; a weak D match, TRBD1 (6 bases). V lost 2 bases and J 5 bases, leaving 9 bases between the germline ends. In germline, CDR1 is LNHDA, CDR2 SQIVND (reference sequence). CDR3 length: 14 residues. CDR3: CASSISRGNEKLFF. The sequenced CDR3 bases are TGTGCCAGTAGTATATCCAGGGGAAATGAAAAA.

About this clone itself: The sequenced fragment ends 3 residues before the CDR3 boundary, so the rest is inferred from the germline J gene. The gene calls are TRBV19 and TRBJ2-1, with 12 positions matching TRBD2. V dropped 3 bases and J dropped 5; count of bases not matched to a gene: 2. Germline assignment: CDR1 LNHDA and CDR2 SQIVND (reference sequence). This CDR3 spans 15 amino acids. CDR3 DNA, as far as it was read: TGTGCCAGTAGTATCGGACTAGCGGGAAACAATGAG. Translating it yields CASSIGLAGNNE. The full CDR3 reads CASSIGLAGNNEQFF.

On this clone itself: Read coverage stops 3 residues before the CDR3 terminus; the germline J gene supplies the remainder. The V gene is TRBV7-9, the J gene TRBJ1-2; D is perhaps TRBD1 (6 bases). The CDR3 is 14 residues long. Germline CDR1 SEHNR, CDR2 FQNEAQ (reference sequence). CDR3 DNA (partial): TGTGCCAGCAGCTCTACAGGGTCTTCCTACGGG. It is translated as CASSSTGSSYG. The entire CDR3 sequence reads CASSSTGSSYGYTF.

On this clone itself: A junction boundary mismatches the germline segment, possibly from a read error. The CDR3 end is not reached by the read, which stops 3 residues before it; the germline J gene fills it in. This chain uses TRBV7-7 with TRBJ2-3; TRBD2 aligns across 7 bases. The CDR3 has 14 residues. Per germline, CDR1 SSHAT and CDR2 FNYEAQ (reference sequence). The CDR3 region is CASSLAGPEETQYF. The part of the CDR3 DNA that was read is TGTGCTAGCAGCTTAGCGGGCCCCGAAGAGACG.

The CDR3 protein is CASSVKRTGNTGELFF. The part of the CDR3 DNA that was read is TGTGCCAGCAGCGTAAAGCGGACAGGGAACACCGGGGAG. The chain joins TRBV9 to TRBJ2-2; 7 bases are shared with TRBD1. The missing CDR3 end, 3 residues past where the read stops, is filled in from the germline J gene. The CDR3 totals 16 residues. The V gene's germline CDR1 is SGDLS and CDR2 YYNGEE. With V trimmed by 1 base and J by 1 base, 4 bases remained unmatched.

Of note for this clone: The read ends 3 residues before the CDR3 terminus; that terminus is restored from the germline J gene. This chain links TRBV4-1 with TRBJ1-2; possible D gene TRBD1, 5 bases. There are 14 residues in the CDR3. CDR1 is MGHRA and CDR2 is YSYEKL in the germline V gene. The CDR3 spells CASSQGLGVRGYTF. The CDR3 DNA, read in part, is TGCGCCAGCAGCCAAGGGTTAGGGGTAAGGGGC.

As concerns this clone: The CDR3 is cut off 3 residues early in the read; its end comes from the germline J gene. Other DNA sequences within the sample encode an identical CDR3. The chain links TRBV2 to TRBJ2-3, with TRBD2 as a possible D gene (6 bases). The germline gives CDR1 SNHLY, CDR2 FYNNEI. V was shortened by 8 bases and J by 7 bases, with 16 bases between the two germline ends. The CDR3 runs to 13 residues. The CDR3 here is CASWGLPPHTQYF. The part of the CDR3 DNA that was read is TGTGCCAGCTGGGGACTGCCCCCTCATACG.

Points on this clone: The read halts 3 residues ahead of the CDR3 end, with the missing end drawn from the germline J gene. J is TRBJ1-6 and V is TRBV5-1; 8 nucleotides line up with TRBD1. The CDR3 totals 15 residues. Germline V gives CDR1 SGHRS, CDR2 YFSETQ. J was trimmed by 7 bases and V by 4 bases; bases with no gene match: 7. The CDR3 is CASSPPGQANSPLHF. The CDR3 DNA, read in part, is TGCGCCAGCAGCCCCCCGGGACAGGCCAATTCACCC. Looking up the rest from reference TRBV5-1 and TRBJ1-6 gives the full variable domain: KAGVTQTPRYLIKTRGQQVTLSCSPISGHRSVSWYQQTPGQGLQFLFEYFSETQRNKGNFPGRFSGRQFSNSRSEMNVSTLELGDSALYLCASSPPGQANSPLHFGNGTRLTVT.

Regarding this clone: The DNA ends 3 residues before the CDR3 does, and the rest of the CDR3 is filled in from the germline J gene. The chain carries TRBV6-1 and TRBJ1-5; the D is unclear. V gave up 1 base and J gave up 2 bases, with 9 bases separating them. This CDR3 has 15 residues. The germline V gene encodes CDR1 MNHNS and CDR2 SASEGT. The CDR3 spells CASSEGRSGNQPQHF. The DNA read from the CDR3 is TGTGCCAGCAGTGAAGGCAGGTCGGGCAATCAGCCC.

Regarding this clone: The read finishes 3 residues shy of the CDR3 end, and the germline J gene is used to complete it. The gene calls are TRBV4-1 and TRBJ2-3; 11 nucleotides align to TRBD2. Germline-derived CDR1 and CDR2 are MGHRA and YSYEKL. This CDR3 comprises 16 residues. V shed 4 bases and J 3 bases; nucleotides not matched to a gene: 6. Incomplete CDR3 DNA: TGCGCCAGCAGCCTCTCGACTAGCGGGATGACAGATACG. Its protein is CASSLSTSGMTDT. The whole CDR3 is CASSLSTSGMTDTQYF.

As to this clone: Sequencing ends 3 residues short of the CDR3 end; the germline J gene provides the rest. The V call is TRBV7-6, the J call TRBJ2-2; 9 bases align to TRBD2. Unmatched junction bases numbered 9, after V lost 5 bases and J lost 2 bases. The CDR3 is made up of 17 amino acids. Germline CDR1 is SGHVS and CDR2 is FNYEAQ. The sequenced part of the CDR3 DNA is TGTGCCAGCAGCCCCTGGGGTCTAGCGGGAAACACCGGGGAG. Amino acids: CASSPWGLAGNTGE. The whole CDR3 is CASSPWGLAGNTGELFF.

A note on this clone: The sequence runs out 3 residues before the end of the CDR3; the remainder is reconstructed from the germline J gene. This chain joins TRBV30 and TRBJ1-2; D ambiguous. This CDR3 comprises 12 residues. Trimming left V 1 base short and J 6 bases short, with 9 bases between. The germline gives CDR1 GTSNPN, CDR2 SVGIG (reference sequence). The CDR3 loop reads CAWSGRINGYTF. The CDR3 DNA, read in part, is TGTGCCTGGAGTGGCAGGATAAATGGC.

The CDR3 is CASSQQGHTQETQYF. The sequenced CDR3 bases are TGCGCCAGCAGCCAACAGGGCCACACCCAAGAGACC. J is TRBJ2-5 and V is TRBV4-1, with D maybe TRBD1 (5 bases). The CDR3 end is not reached by the read, which stops 3 residues before it; the germline J gene fills it in. This CDR3 has 15 residues. Germline values: CDR1 MGHRA, CDR2 YSYEKL. V was trimmed by 2 bases and J by 1 base, leaving 11 bases between them.

Regarding this clone: The read is 3 residues too short to cover the CDR3 end, so that end is filled in from the germline J gene. J is TRBJ2-4 and V is TRBV7-9; unclear D gene. The CDR3 has 15 residues. Germline assignment: CDR1 SEHNR and CDR2 FQNEAQ (reference sequence). The DNA read from the CDR3 is TGTGCCAGCAGCTTAGCTCTCGGTGAAAACTATGGT. Translating it yields CASSLALGENYG. The full CDR3 reads CASSLALGENYGQYF.

A note on this clone: The CDR3 goes on 3 residues after the read ends, and that part is filled in from the germline J gene. The chain uses TRBV5-1 and TRBJ1-1, with 8 bases fitting TRBD1. The CDR3 has 13 residues. Unmatched junction bases numbered 5, after V lost 5 bases and J lost 5 bases. Germline V CDR1 and CDR2: SGHRS, YFSETQ. The chain's CDR3 is CASSPGGRTEAFF. CDR3 DNA, as far as it was read: TGCGCCAGCAGTCCAGGGGGCAGAACTGAA.

With respect to this clone: The read finishes 3 residues shy of the CDR3 end, and the germline J gene is used to complete it. The chain combines TRBV20-1 with TRBJ2-1, with 14 positions matching TRBD2. The germline CDR1 and CDR2 sequences are DFQATT and SNEGSKA (reference sequence). Trimming at V came to 5 bases and at J to 7 bases, leaving 10 bases not matched to a gene. The CDR3 runs to 16 residues. Incomplete CDR3 DNA: TGCAGTGCTGCGGAATTTGGACTAGCGGGGGGAAATGAG. Translated, it gives CSAAEFGLAGGNE. The CDR3 reads in full as CSAAEFGLAGGNEQFF.

Worth noting for this clone: The read stops 3 residues short of the end of the CDR3; the missing end is completed from the germline J gene. The chain joins TRBV19 to TRBJ1-6; possible D gene TRBD1, 5 bases. The CDR3 sequence is 14 residues long. V lost 11 bases and J lost 6, with 17 bases in between. Germline assignment: CDR1 LNHDA and CDR2 SQIVND (reference sequence). CDR3 protein: CASRSGGGNSPLHF. The sequenced CDR3 bases are TGTGCCTCGCGCTCCGGGGGTGGTAATTCACCC.

The CDR3 sequence is CASSSQGGYGVYEQYF. The sequenced CDR3 bases are TGTGCCAGTAGTTCACAGGGAGGCTATGGAGTCTACGAG. The chain is built from TRBV19 and TRBJ2-7; D tentatively reads TRBD1 or TRBD2 (6 bases each). The CDR3 extends 3 residues past the end of the read, so its final part is completed from the germline J gene. Trimming removed 5 bases at V and 3 bases at J, with 20 bases between. Germline CDR1 is LNHDA and CDR2 is SQIVND (reference sequence). The CDR3 contains 16 residues.

With respect to this clone: Read coverage stops 3 residues before the CDR3 terminus; the germline J gene supplies the remainder. The chain uses TRBV10-3 and TRBJ2-3, with 8 nucleotides matching TRBD2. CDR1 ENHRY and CDR2 SYGVKD come from the germline V gene. The CDR3 loop spans 14 amino acids. The CDR3 DNA, read in part, is TGTGCCATCAGTGAACGGGGGGGGCAAGAGACG. It codes for CAISERGGQET. The CDR3 in its entirety is CAISERGGQETQYF.

About this clone itself: The missing CDR3 end, 3 residues past where the read stops, is filled in from the germline J gene. J is TRBJ2-1 and V is TRBV19; possibly TRBD2 for D (7 bases). The CDR3 sequence is 15 residues long. Germline V lookup: CDR1 LNHDA, CDR2 SQIVND (reference sequence). Deletions cut 4 bases from V and 7 bases from J, with 17 bases between. The covered CDR3 bases are TGTGCCAGTAGTACTAGGGGGGGTGTGAGGAATGAG. Protein: CASSTRGGVRNE. The full CDR3 protein is CASSTRGGVRNEQFF.

A remark on this clone: The DNA ends 3 residues before the CDR3 does, and the rest of the CDR3 is filled in from the germline J gene. V gene TRBV5-1 combines with J gene TRBJ1-2, with a possible D match to TRBD1 (6 bases). Per the germline V gene, CDR1 is SGHRS and CDR2 is YFSETQ. With 0 bases removed from V and 5 bases from J, the gap between germline ends came to 11 bases. The CDR3 extends over 14 amino acids. The CDR3: CASSLGDRNYGYTF. CDR3 bases read: TGCGCCAGCAGCTTGGGTGACAGGAATTATGGC.

On this clone itself: The read terminates 3 residues before the CDR3 end, so the remaining end is supplied by the germline J gene. The chain is built from TRBV16 and TRBJ2-3; D unresolved. This CDR3 has 12 amino acids. Trimming pared 2 bases from V and 7 bases from J, leaving 7 bases between. Germline assignment: CDR1 KGHSY and CDR2 FQNENV. CDR3 amino acids: CASSQPGYTQYF. The CDR3 bases that were read are TGTGCCAGCAGCCAACCAGGCTATACG.

As regards this clone: Read data end 3 residues before the CDR3 end; the end is taken from the germline J gene. V and J are TRBV5-1 and TRBJ2-3; 10 nucleotides line up with TRBD2. Germline V gene sequence: CDR1 SGHRS, CDR2 YFSETQ. V lost 4 bases and J lost 5; bases outside the gene matches: 10. This CDR3 is built from 16 residues. The covered CDR3 bases are TGCGCCAGCAGCGAAAAGCGGGGGGGCCAAATAGATACG. It is translated as CASSEKRGGQIDT. The whole CDR3 is CASSEKRGGQIDTQYF. The entire variable domain, with the rest obtained from reference TRBV5-1 and TRBJ2-3, is as follows: KAGVTQTPRYLIKTRGQQVTLSCSPISGHRSVSWYQQTPGQGLQFLFEYFSETQRNKGNFPGRFSGRQFSNSRSEMNVSTLELGDSALYLCASSEKRGGQIDTQYFGPGTRLTVL.

To note about this clone: Read coverage stops 3 residues before the CDR3 terminus; the germline J gene supplies the remainder. J is TRBJ2-5 and V is TRBV18; 11 bases line up with TRBD2. The ends lost 3 bases at V and 5 bases at J; junction bases unmatched: 5. CDR3 size: 15 residues. Germline V lookup: CDR1 KGHSH, CDR2 LQKENI. The covered CDR3 bases are TGTGCCAGCTCACCCACTAGCGGGAGAAGCGAGACC. This encodes CASSPTSGRSET. The full CDR3 protein reads CASSPTSGRSETQYF.

Notes on this clone: The missing CDR3 end, 3 residues past where the read stops, is filled in from the germline J gene. The gene calls are TRBV18 and TRBJ1-1, with D uncertain. Germline V gene lookup returns CDR1 KGHSH and CDR2 LQKENI. V was shortened by 3 bases and J by 3 bases, with 14 bases between the two germline ends. The CDR3 length is 15 residues. The covered CDR3 bases are TGTGCCAGCTCACCGGCCTTTGACACTTACACTGAA. This codes for CASSPAFDTYTE. The full CDR3 protein is CASSPAFDTYTEAFF. The entire variable domain, with the rest obtained from reference TRBV18 and TRBJ1-1, is as follows: NAGVMQNPRHLVRRRGQEARLRCSPMKGHSHVYWYRQLPEEGLKFMVYLQKENIIDESGMPKERFSAEFPKEGPSILRIQQVVRGDSAAYFCASSPAFDTYTEAFFGQGTRLTVV.

Details on this clone: The CDR3 end falls 3 residues outside the read, so it is completed with the germline J gene. The chain links TRBV6-1 to TRBJ1-2; D gene unclear. Trimming left V 1 base short and J 1 base short, with 13 bases between. Germline-derived CDR1 and CDR2 are MNHNS and SASEGT. The CDR3 totals 16 residues. The chain's CDR3 is CASSEGRSRRNYGYTF. CDR3 bases read: TGTGCCAGCAGTGAAGGACGGAGCAGGCGTAACTATGGC.

In the case of this clone: The observed sequence ends 3 residues before the CDR3 terminus, with the missing tail filled in from the germline J gene. Within the sample, other DNA sequences also encode this same CDR3. V and J are TRBV19 and TRBJ2-7; no clear D gene. Germline values: CDR1 LNHDA, CDR2 SQIVND (reference sequence). V was shortened by 3 bases and J by 0 bases, with 12 bases between the two germline ends. The CDR3 is 15 residues long. The DNA read from the CDR3 is TGTGCCAGTAGTATCTTCCCGGGTAACTCCTACGAG. Translating it yields CASSIFPGNSYE. The entire CDR3 protein is CASSIFPGNSYEQYF.